This TCR beta chain emerged from a study of blood T cells in healthy people across ages. Overall study context: For every two T cells, template switching captured about one barcoded beta molecule.

The sample providers were healthy Caucasian people from Russia, aged about 6 to 90. With a J-beta primer mix and a sample-barcoded 5' primer, a second PCR ran about 7 to 11 cycles. MiXCR was run by TCRdb on the 5' RACE reads, yielding one entry per CDR3 protein. In the table there are about 1.8 million distinct CDR3 sequences, about 50% of which are singletons. CDR3 length: 10 residues. Germline assignment: CDR1 MNHEY and CDR2 SVGAGI. Trimming removed 2 bases at V and 13 bases at J, with 7 bases between. This TCR derives from a woman between 40 and 50 years old in good health. The V gene is TRBV6-5, the J gene TRBJ2-3; the D is unclear. Sample: blood. The chain's CDR3 is CASSYGREYF. The CDR3 nucleotides are TGTGCCAGCAGTTACGGCCGGGAGTATTTT.